These 14 T cell receptor beta chains originate from one sample sequenced in a study of blood T cell repertoires in COVID-19. TCRdb keeps only in-frame clones here, not all; method: immunoSEQ multiplex PCR. This table has more than 150,000 clones, roughly 78% appearing once. Sequencing was performed on peripheral blood. The receptors come from a woman of 80 years or more with active or convalescent COVID-19.

This clone was counted only a few times. This chain joins TRBV7-8 and TRBJ2-7; 7 bases align to TRBD1. The ends lost 7 bases at V and 6 bases at J; junction bases unmatched: 12. CDR1 and CDR2 from the germline V gene are SGHVS and FQNEAQ. This CDR3 spans 14 amino acids. The CDR3 nucleotides are TGTGCCAGCACCATCCTTAAGGGGGCGGGCGAGCAGTACTTC. It codes for CASTILKGAGEQYF.

The V gene is TRBV7-6, the J gene TRBJ1-2; D ambiguous. The CDR3 has 16 amino acids. Trimming left V 2 bases short and J 3 bases short, with 16 bases between. Germline V gives CDR1 SGHVS, CDR2 FNYEAQ. The CDR3 region is CASSLSPKPPDYGYTF. In DNA form, the CDR3 reads TGTGCCAGCAGCTTAAGCCCGAAACCCCCTGACTATGGCTACACCTTC.

The chain has TRBV6-5 and TRBJ1-5; D is possibly TRBD1 (5 bases). Germline lookup yields CDR1 MNHEY and CDR2 SVGAGI. The CDR3 sequence is 14 residues long. Trimming left V 7 bases short and J 1 base short, with 11 bases between. The CDR3 protein is CASTGLLSNQPQHF. DNA of the CDR3: TGTGCCAGCACAGGGTTATTGAGCAATCAGCCCCAGCATTTT.

CDR3 protein: CASSLTSGVRTGELFF. CDR3 coding DNA: TGTGCCAGCAGCCTCACCTCCGGGGTGCGCACCGGGGAGCTGTTTTTT. The chain links TRBV5-6 to TRBJ2-2; possibly TRBD2 for D (5 bases). Deletions cut 4 bases from V and 4 bases from J, with 17 bases between. This CDR3 contains 16 residues. CDR1 and CDR2 (germline): SGHDT, YYEEEE. The variable domain in full, with the rest retrieved from reference TRBV5-6 and TRBJ2-2, is DAGVTQSPTHLIKTRGQQVTLRCSPKSGHDTVSWYQQALGQGPQFIFQYYEEEERQRGNFPDRFSGHQFPNYSSELNVNALLLGDSALYLCASSLTSGVRTGELFFGEGSRLTVL.

The chain combines TRBV6-5 with TRBJ1-1, with D possibly being TRBD1 (6 bases). Per germline, CDR1 MNHEY and CDR2 SVGAGI. V was shortened by 7 bases and J by 3 bases, with 12 bases between the two germline ends. This CDR3 has 13 residues. CDR3 DNA: TGTGCCAGCATCTTGGACAGCTACACTGAAGCTTTCTTT. It yields the protein CASILDSYTEAFF.

This chain links TRBV7-2 with TRBJ2-7; the D gene is possibly TRBD2 (6 bases). The V and J ends lost 1 base and 3 bases respectively, with 13 bases between them. Germline V gene lookup returns CDR1 SGHTA and CDR2 FQGNSA. This CDR3 region has 15 residues. The CDR3 is CASSLGDGGLYEQYF. The CDR3 coding sequence is TGTGCCAGCAGCTTAGGGGACGGAGGGCTCTACGAGCAGTACTTC.

This rearrangement joins TRBV29-1 to TRBJ2-1; 10 nucleotides agree with TRBD2. Germline values: CDR1 SQVTM, CDR2 ANQGSEA. V shed 7 bases, J shed 10 bases, and the junction held 10 bases outside the gene matches. The CDR3 is made up of 13 amino acids. Here the CDR3 DNA reads TGCAGCGATGGGGCTAGCGGGGGATACGAGCAGTTCTTC. Protein: CSDGASGGYEQFF.

The rearrangement joins TRBV19 to TRBJ2-1; D is ambiguous. Germline V gene sequence: CDR1 LNHDA, CDR2 SQIVND (reference sequence). The CDR3 is 14 residues long. V lost 8 bases and J lost 5, with 16 bases in between. In nucleotides, the CDR3 is TGTGCCAGTTCAAAGTCGGCGGATAACAATGAGCAGTTCTTC. Encoded protein: CASSKSADNNEQFF.

This chain links TRBV4-2 with TRBJ2-2; 11 positions match TRBD2. This CDR3 comprises 18 residues. Germline CDR1 reads LGHNA; CDR2 reads YNFKEQ. The V segment lost 1 base and the J segment 7 bases; nucleotides outside the gene matches: 11. Written as DNA, the CDR3 is TGTGCCAGCAGCCAAGTTGGCCTAGCGGGGGGTATGAGCGGGGAGCTGTTTTTT. Its translation: CASSQVGLAGGMSGELFF.

The chain uses TRBV15 and TRBJ1-2; no clear D gene. Germline V gives CDR1 LNHNV, CDR2 YYDKDF (reference sequence). Trimming cost V 0 bases and J 5 bases, with 7 bases left between them. There are 13 residues in the CDR3. CDR3 protein: CATSRDNTYGYTF. The CDR3 nucleotides are TGTGCCACCAGCAGAGATAACACGTATGGCTACACCTTC. Drawing the rest from reference TRBV15 and TRBJ1-2, the complete variable domain is DAMVIQNPRYQVTQFGKPVTLSCSQTLNHNVMYWYQQKSSQAPKLLFHYYDKDFNNEADTPDNFQSRRPNTSFCFLDIRSPGLGDTAMYLCATSRDNTYGYTFGSGTRLTVV.

The rearrangement uses TRBV6-5 and TRBJ2-1; TRBD1 is a possible D gene (5 bases). The germline CDR1 and CDR2 sequences are MNHEY and SVGAGI. V was shortened by 2 bases and J by 7 bases, with 9 bases between the two germline ends. The CDR3 sequence is 13 residues long. In DNA, the CDR3 is TGTGCCAGCAGTTACCGTCCAGGGAATGAGCAGTTCTTC. Amino acids: CASSYRPGNEQFF.

The chain has TRBV25-1 and TRBJ1-4; 7 nucleotides line up with TRBD1. V was pared by 5 bases and J by 4 bases, with 4 bases of the junction left unmatched. The CDR3 has 14 amino acids. Germline V gene data show CDR1 as MGHDK and CDR2 as SYGVNS. The CDR3 region is CASSPRDSNEKLFF. CDR3 sequence (DNA): TGTGCCAGCAGTCCCCGGGACAGTAATGAAAAACTGTTTTTT.

This rearrangement joins TRBV5-1 to TRBJ1-1; 8 bases agree with TRBD1. Germline CDR1 and CDR2: SGHRS and YFSETQ. The V gene end was trimmed by 4 bases and the J gene end by 10 bases; junction bases not matched to a gene: 12. The CDR3 covers 14 residues. CDR3 nucleotides: TGCGCCAGCAGCCAGACGAGGCAGGGGGCCAGAGCTTTCTTT. Its translation: CASSQTRQGARAFF.

This clone showed up just a few times. The chain recombines TRBV27 with TRBJ1-6; TRBD1 aligns across 9 bases. The CDR3 has 15 residues. The ends lost 4 bases at V and 7 bases at J; junction bases unmatched: 5. Germline V gene data show CDR1 as MNHEY and CDR2 as SMNVEV (reference sequence). CDR3 sequence reads: CASSSITGGNSPLHF. In nucleotides, the CDR3 is TGTGCCAGCAGTTCAATTACAGGGGGCAATTCACCCCTCCACTTT.